This T cell receptor beta chain was observed in a study of glioma-infiltrating T cells after dendritic cell vaccination. At the level of the study: Dendritic cells derived from monocytes and pulsed with autologous tumor lysate formed the vaccine. Dendritic cell vaccine was injected intradermally three times, biweekly. The study, taken as a whole, reports: No direct clonality-survival link was found; a diverse polyclonal response may matter.

The protocol was immunoSEQ multiplex PCR, while the TCRdb copy is restricted to in-frame clones and leaves out a portion. The sample yields approximately 93,000 clones, 85% seen once. Time point given: after dendritic cell vaccination, including at tumor progression/relapse. Between the trimmed V and J ends, which lost 6 bases and 0 bases, there was a span of 14 bases. This CDR3 comprises 15 residues. CDR1 MNHEY and CDR2 SVGAGI come from the germline V gene. For this clone: Its specificity is unknown.

The material was blood, obtained after dendritic cell vaccination. This receptor was taken from a human donor with glioblastoma. This sequence joins TRBV6-5 and TRBJ2-5, with D hard to call. The chain's CDR3 is CASSITGINQETQYF. The CDR3 nucleotides read TGTGCCAGCAGCATTACCGGTATAAACCAAGAGACCCAGTACTTC.